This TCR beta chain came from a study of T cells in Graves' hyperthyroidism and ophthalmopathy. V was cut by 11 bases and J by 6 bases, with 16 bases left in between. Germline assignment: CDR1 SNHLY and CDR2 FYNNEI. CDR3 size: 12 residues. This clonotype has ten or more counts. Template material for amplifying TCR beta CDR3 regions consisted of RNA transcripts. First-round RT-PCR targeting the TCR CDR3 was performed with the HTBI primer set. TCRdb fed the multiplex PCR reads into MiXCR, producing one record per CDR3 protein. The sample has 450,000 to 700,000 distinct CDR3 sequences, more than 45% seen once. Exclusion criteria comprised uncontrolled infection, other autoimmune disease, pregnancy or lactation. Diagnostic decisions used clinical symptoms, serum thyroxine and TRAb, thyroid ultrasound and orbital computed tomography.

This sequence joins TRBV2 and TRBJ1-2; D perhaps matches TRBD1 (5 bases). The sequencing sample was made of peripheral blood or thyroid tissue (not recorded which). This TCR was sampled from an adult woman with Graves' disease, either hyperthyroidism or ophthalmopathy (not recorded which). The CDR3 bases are TGTGCCGGGCAGGGCGGGGGAGATGGCTACACCTTC. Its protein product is CAGQGGGDGYTF.